The sequence of this T cell receptor beta chain was determined in a study of cytomegalovirus exposure and HLA in healthy donors. The study, taken as a whole, reports: There were some V segments, including TRBV6-2 and TRBV6-3, excluded as indistinguishable.

Remarks on this clone: What it recognizes is unknown.

CDR3 length: 18 residues. The junction had 9 bases not matched to a gene; V was cut back by 2 bases and J by 0 bases. Germline V gene sequence: CDR1 MGHRA, CDR2 YSYEKL. 13 Jbeta primers and 60 Vbeta primers were used for the PCR. Profiling relied on immunoSEQ multiplex PCR, and the TCRdb table lists in-frame clones only, not all of them. The sample holds 140,000 to 150,000 clones, around four fifths seen once. This sequence was found in a male donor in good health and CMV-seronegative. V and J are TRBV4-1 and TRBJ1-3; TRBD1 agrees at 8 bases. The sample consisted of PBMCs. The DNA of the CDR3 is TGCGCCAGCAGCCAACTCCGGACAGGGCCGAGCTCTGGAAACACCATATATTTT. It is translated as CASSQLRTGPSSGNTIYF.